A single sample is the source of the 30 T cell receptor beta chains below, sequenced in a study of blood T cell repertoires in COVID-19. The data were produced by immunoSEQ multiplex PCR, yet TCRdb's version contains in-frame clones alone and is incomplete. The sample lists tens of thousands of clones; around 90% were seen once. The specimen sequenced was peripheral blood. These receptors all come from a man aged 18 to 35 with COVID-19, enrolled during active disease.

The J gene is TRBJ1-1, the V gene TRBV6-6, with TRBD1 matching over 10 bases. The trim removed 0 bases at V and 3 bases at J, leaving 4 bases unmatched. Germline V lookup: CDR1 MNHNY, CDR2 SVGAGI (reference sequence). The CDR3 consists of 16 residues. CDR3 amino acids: CASSYSRDRGYTEAFF. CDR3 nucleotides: TGTGCCAGCAGTTACTCGAGGGACAGGGGCTACACTGAAGCTTTCTTT.

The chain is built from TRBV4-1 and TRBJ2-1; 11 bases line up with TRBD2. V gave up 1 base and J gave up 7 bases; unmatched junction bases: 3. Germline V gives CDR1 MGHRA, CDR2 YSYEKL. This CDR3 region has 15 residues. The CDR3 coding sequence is TGCGCCAGCAGCCAAGGACTAGCGGGATGGAATGAGCAGTTCTTC. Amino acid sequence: CASSQGLAGWNEQFF.

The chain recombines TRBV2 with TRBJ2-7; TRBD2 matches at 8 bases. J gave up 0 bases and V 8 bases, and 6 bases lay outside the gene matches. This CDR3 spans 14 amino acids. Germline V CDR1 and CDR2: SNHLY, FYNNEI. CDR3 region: CASRQRESSYEQYF. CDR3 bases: TGTGCCAGCCGTCAGCGGGAGAGCTCCTACGAGCAGTACTTC.

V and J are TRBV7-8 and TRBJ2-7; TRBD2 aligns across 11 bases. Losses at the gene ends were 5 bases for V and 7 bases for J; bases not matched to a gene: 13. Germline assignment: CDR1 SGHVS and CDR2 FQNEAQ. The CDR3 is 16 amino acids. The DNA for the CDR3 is TGTGCCAGCAGCGGAACCGGGACTAGCGGTAGTTGGGAGCAGTACTTC. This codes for CASSGTGTSGSWEQYF.

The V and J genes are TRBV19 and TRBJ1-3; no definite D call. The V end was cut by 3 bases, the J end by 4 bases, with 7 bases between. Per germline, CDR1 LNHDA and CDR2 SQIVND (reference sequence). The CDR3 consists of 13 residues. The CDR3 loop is CASSMSIGNTIYF. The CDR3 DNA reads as TGTGCCAGTAGTATGAGCATCGGAAACACCATATATTTT.

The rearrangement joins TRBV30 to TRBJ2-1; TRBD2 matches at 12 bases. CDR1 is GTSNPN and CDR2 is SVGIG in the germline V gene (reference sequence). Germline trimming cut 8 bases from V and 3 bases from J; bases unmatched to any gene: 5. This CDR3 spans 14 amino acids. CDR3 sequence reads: CATWGLAGYNEQFF. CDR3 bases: TGTGCCACGTGGGGACTAGCGGGCTACAATGAGCAGTTCTTC.

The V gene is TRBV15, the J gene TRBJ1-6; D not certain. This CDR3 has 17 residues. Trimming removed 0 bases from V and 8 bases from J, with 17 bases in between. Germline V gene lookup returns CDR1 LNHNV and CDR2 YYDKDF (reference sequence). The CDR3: CATSRDLRPGRHSPLHF. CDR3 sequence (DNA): TGTGCCACCAGCAGAGATCTACGTCCGGGGAGGCATTCACCCCTCCACTTT.

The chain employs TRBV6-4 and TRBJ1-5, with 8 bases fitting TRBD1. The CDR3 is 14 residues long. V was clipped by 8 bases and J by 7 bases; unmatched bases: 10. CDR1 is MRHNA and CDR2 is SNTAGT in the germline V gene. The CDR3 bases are TGTGCCAGCTCCGACAGGGGAGAGGAACAGCCCCAGCATTTT. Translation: CASSDRGEEQPQHF.

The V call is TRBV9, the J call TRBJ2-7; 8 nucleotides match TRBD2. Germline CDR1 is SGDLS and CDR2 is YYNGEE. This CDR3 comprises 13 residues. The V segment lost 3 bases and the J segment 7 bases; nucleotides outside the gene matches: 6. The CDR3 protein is CASSARSGGEQYF. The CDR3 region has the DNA TGTGCCAGCAGCGCCCGATCGGGGGGGGAGCAGTACTTC.

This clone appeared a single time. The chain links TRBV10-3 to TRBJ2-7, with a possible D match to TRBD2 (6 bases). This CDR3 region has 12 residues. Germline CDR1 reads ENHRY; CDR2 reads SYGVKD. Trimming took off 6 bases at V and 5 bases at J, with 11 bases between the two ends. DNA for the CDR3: TGTGCCATCAGCGGGGGACCCCACGAGCAGTACTTC. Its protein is CAISGGPHEQYF.

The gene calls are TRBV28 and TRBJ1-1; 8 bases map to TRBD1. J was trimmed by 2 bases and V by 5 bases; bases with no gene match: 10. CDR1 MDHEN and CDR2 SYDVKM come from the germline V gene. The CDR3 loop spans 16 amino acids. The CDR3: CASSTWTGPGNTEAFF. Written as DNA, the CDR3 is TGTGCCAGCAGTACGTGGACAGGGCCGGGCAACACTGAAGCTTTCTTT.

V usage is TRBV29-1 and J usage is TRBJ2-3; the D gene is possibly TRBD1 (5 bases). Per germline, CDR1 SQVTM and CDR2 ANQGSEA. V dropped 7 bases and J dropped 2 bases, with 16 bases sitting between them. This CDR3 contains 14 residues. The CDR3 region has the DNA TGCAGCGCTAGGCCAGGACAATACACAGATACGCAGTATTTT. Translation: CSARPGQYTDTQYF.

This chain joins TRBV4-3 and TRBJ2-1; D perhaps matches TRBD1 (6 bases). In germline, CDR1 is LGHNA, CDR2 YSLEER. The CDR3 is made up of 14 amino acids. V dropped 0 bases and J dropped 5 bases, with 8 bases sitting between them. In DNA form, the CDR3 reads TGCGCCAGCAGCCAAGATCCAGGGGACAATGAGCAGTTCTTC. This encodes CASSQDPGDNEQFF.

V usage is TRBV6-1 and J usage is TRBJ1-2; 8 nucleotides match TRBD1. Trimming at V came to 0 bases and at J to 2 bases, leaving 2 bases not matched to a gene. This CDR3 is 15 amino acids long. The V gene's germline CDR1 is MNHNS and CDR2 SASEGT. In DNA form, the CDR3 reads TGTGCCAGCAGTGAAGCGGCAGGGGGCAACTATGGCTACACCTTC. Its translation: CASSEAAGGNYGYTF.

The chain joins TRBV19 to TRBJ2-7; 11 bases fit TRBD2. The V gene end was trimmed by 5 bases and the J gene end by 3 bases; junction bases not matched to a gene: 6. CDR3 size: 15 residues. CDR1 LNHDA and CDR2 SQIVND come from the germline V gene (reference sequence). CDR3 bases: TGTGCCAGTAGTTTCCCCGGGACTAGCGGCTACGAGCAGTACTTC. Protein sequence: CASSFPGTSGYEQYF.

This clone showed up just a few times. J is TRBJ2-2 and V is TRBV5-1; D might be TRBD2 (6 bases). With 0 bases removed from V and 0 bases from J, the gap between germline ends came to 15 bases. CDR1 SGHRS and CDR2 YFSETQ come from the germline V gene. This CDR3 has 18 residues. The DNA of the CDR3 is TGCGCCAGCAGCTTGGATGGCGGGGTGTTCGCGAACACCGGGGAGCTGTTTTTT. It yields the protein CASSLDGGVFANTGELFF.

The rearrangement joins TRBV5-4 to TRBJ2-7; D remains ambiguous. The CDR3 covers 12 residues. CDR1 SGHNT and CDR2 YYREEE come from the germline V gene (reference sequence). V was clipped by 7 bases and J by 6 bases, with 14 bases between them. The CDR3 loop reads CASSRLHGEQYF. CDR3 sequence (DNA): TGTGCCAGCTCGAGACTTCACGGCGAGCAGTACTTC. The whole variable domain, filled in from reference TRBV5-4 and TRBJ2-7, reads ETGVTQSPTHLIKTRGQQVTLRCSSQSGHNTVSWYQQALGQGPQFIFQYYREEENGRGNFPPRFSGLQFPNYSSELNVNALELDDSALYLCASSRLHGEQYFGPGTRLTVT.

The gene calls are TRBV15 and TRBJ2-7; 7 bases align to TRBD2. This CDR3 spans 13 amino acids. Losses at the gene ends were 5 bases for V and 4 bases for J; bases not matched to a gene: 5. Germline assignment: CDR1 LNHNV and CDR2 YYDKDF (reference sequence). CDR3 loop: CATSEGRGYEQYF. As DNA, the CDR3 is TGTGCCACCAGCGAGGGGAGGGGTTACGAGCAGTACTTC.

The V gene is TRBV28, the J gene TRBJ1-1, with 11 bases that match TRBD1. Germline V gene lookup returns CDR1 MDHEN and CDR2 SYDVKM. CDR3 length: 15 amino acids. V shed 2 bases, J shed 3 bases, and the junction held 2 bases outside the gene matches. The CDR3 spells CASSLPGQGDTEAFF. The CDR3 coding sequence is TGTGCCAGCAGTTTACCGGGACAGGGGGACACTGAAGCTTTCTTT.

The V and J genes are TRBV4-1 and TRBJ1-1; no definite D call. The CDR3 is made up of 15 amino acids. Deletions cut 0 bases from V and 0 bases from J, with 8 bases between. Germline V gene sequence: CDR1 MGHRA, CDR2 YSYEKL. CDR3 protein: CASSQDFPVNTEAFF. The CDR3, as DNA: TGCGCCAGCAGCCAAGATTTCCCCGTGAACACTGAAGCTTTCTTT.

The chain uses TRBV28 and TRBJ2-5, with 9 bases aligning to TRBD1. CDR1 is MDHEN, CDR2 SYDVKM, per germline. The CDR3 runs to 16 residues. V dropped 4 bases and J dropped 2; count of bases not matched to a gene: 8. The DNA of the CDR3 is TGTGCCAGCAGTTCCCTCGGGACAGGGACACAAGAGACCCAGTACTTC. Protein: CASSSLGTGTQETQYF.

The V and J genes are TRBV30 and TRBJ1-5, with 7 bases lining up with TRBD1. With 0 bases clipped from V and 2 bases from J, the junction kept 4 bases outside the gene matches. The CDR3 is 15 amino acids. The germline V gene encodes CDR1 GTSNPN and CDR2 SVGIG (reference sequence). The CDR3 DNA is TGTGCCTGGAGTGTACAGGGGTACGGCAATCAGCCCCAGCATTTT. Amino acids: CAWSVQGYGNQPQHF. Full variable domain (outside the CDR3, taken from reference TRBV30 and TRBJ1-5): SQTIHQWPATLVQPVGSPLSLECTVEGTSNPNLYWYRQAAGRGLQLLFYSVGIGQISSEVPQNLSASRPQDRQFILSSKKLLLSDSGFYLCAWSVQGYGNQPQHFGDGTRLSIL.

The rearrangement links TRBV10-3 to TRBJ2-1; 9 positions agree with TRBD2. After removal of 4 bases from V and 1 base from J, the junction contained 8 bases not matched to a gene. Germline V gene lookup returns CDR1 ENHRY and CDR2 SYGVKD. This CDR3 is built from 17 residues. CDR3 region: CAISGAGAGGSYNEQFF. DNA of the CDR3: TGTGCCATCAGTGGGGCGGGAGCGGGAGGTTCCTACAATGAGCAGTTCTTC.

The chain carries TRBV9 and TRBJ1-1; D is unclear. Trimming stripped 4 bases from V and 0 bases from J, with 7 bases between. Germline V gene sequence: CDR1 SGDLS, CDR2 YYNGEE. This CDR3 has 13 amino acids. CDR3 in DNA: TGTGCCAGCAGCCCAACTATGAACACTGAAGCTTTCTTT. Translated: CASSPTMNTEAFF.

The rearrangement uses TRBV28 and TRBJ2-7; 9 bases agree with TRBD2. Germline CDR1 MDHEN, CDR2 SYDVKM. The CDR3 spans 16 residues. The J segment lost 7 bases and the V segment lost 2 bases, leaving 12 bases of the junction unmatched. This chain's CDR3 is CASSLGRGRAGREQYF. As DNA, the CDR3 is TGTGCCAGCAGTTTAGGTCGCGGGAGGGCAGGTCGGGAGCAGTACTTC. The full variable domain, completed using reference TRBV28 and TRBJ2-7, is DVKVTQSSRYLVKRTGEKVFLECVQDMDHENMFWYRQDPGLGLRLIYFSYDVKMKEKGDIPEGYSVSREKKERFSLILESASTNQTSMYLCASSLGRGRAGREQYFGPGTRLTVT.

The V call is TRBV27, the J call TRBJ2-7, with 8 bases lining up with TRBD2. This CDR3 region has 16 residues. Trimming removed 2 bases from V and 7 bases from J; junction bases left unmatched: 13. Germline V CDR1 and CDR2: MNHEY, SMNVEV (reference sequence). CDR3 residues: CASSLDLPGGPKEQYF. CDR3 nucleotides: TGTGCCAGCAGTTTAGATCTTCCGGGAGGGCCTAAGGAGCAGTACTTC.

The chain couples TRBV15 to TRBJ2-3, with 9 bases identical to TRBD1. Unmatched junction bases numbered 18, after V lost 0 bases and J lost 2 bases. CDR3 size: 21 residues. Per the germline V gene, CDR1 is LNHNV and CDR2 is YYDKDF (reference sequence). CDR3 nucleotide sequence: TGTGCCACCAGCAGAGAGTCCGGGACAGGGATGGGGGGCCCTTACACAGATACGCAGTATTTT. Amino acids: CATSRESGTGMGGPYTDTQYF.

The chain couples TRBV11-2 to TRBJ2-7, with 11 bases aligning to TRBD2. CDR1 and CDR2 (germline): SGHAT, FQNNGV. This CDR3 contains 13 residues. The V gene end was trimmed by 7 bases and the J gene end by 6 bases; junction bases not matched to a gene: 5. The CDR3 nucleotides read TGTGCCAGCACCACCCTAGCGGGAGGCGAGCAGTACTTC. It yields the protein CASTTLAGGEQYF.

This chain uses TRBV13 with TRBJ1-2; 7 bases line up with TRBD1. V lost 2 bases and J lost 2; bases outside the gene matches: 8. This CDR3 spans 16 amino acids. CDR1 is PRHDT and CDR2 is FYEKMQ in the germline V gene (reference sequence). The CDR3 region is CASSLRGTDTNYGYTF. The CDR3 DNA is TGTGCCAGCAGCTTAAGGGGGACAGATACAAACTATGGCTACACCTTC. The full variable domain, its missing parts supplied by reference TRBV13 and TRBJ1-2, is AAGVIQSPRHLIKEKRETATLKCYPIPRHDTVYWYQQGPGQDPQFLISFYEKMQSDKGSIPDRFSAQQFSDYHSELNMSSLELGDSALYFCASSLRGTDTNYGYTFGSGTRLTVV.

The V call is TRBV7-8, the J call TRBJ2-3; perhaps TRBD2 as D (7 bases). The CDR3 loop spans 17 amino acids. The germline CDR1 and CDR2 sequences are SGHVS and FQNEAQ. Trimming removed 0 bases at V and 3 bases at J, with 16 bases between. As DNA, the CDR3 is TGTGCCAGCAGCTTAGCCCTTTGGGGGGGCGCGACAGATACGCAGTATTTT. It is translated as CASSLALWGGATDTQYF.